Listed here are 6 T cell receptor beta chains from one sample, sequenced in a study of OX40 agonist ivuxolimab in advanced cancers. Profiling relied on immunoSEQ multiplex PCR, and the TCRdb table lists in-frame clones only, not all of them. The table records about 51,000 clones, around 77% of them present only once. The specimen was CD4+ or CD8+ T cells sorted from blood, collected in a trial of the OX40 agonist ivuxolimab. The receptors were sampled from an adult with an advanced solid tumor such as melanoma, head and neck, liver or kidney cancer.

This chain links TRBV18 with TRBJ1-2, with 7 bases matching TRBD1. CDR1 is KGHSH and CDR2 is LQKENI in the germline V gene. The CDR3 length is 14 residues. The trim removed 4 bases at V and 3 bases at J, leaving 5 bases unmatched. This chain's CDR3 is CASSLTGTDYGYTF. The CDR3 DNA reads as TGTGCCAGCTCACTCACCGGGACAGACTATGGCTACACCTTC.

The gene calls are TRBV11-3 and TRBJ2-1; a possible D gene is TRBD1 (5 bases). There are 14 residues in the CDR3. Germline CDR1 is SGHNT and CDR2 is YENEEA. Between the trimmed V and J ends, which lost 6 bases and 4 bases, there was a span of 13 bases. This chain's CDR3 is CASSAQGSYNEQFF. DNA of the CDR3: TGTGCCAGCAGTGCGCAGGGCAGTTACAATGAGCAGTTCTTC.

The CDR3 DNA sequence: TGTGCCAGCAGTCAGAGGGTGCCCGGGGAGCTGTTTTTT. It is translated as CASSQRVPGELFF. This chain connects TRBV2 to TRBJ2-2; tentatively, D is TRBD2 (5 bases). The CDR3 totals 13 residues. Germline assignment: CDR1 SNHLY and CDR2 FYNNEI. Trimming stripped 5 bases from V and 6 bases from J, with 10 bases between.

V and J are TRBV27 and TRBJ2-5, with D uncertain. Germline loops: CDR1 MNHEY, CDR2 SMNVEV (reference sequence). The CDR3 has 14 amino acids. V lost 2 bases and J 5 bases, leaving 12 bases between the germline ends. The CDR3 here is CASSLGRPSETQYF. The CDR3 DNA is TGTGCCAGCAGTTTAGGGCGCCCCAGCGAGACCCAGTACTTC.

This rearrangement joins TRBV29-1 to TRBJ2-2; 8 bases agree with TRBD1. This CDR3 region has 14 residues. The V segment lost 8 bases and the J segment 1 base; nucleotides outside the gene matches: 6. Per germline, CDR1 SQVTM and CDR2 ANQGSEA. As DNA, the CDR3 is TGCAGCTTCAGGGGGCAGGTGAACACCGGGGAGCTGTTTTTT. Its protein is CSFRGQVNTGELFF.

V and J are TRBV7-6 and TRBJ2-2, with TRBD1 identical over 7 bases. The V gene end was trimmed by 6 bases and the J gene end by 0 bases; junction bases not matched to a gene: 7. Germline CDR1 SGHVS, CDR2 FNYEAQ. The CDR3 extends over 16 amino acids. CDR3 sequence: CASSSSRGPNTGELFF. In DNA, the CDR3 is TGTGCCAGCAGTAGTTCTAGGGGGCCGAACACCGGGGAGCTGTTTTTT.